What follows is one TCR beta chain and its context. This specimen belongs to a study of blood T cell repertoires in COVID-19. On the study more broadly: The origin of the acute and convalescent COVID-19 samples was the United States, Italy and Spain.

Trimming removed 3 bases from V and 4 bases from J; junction bases left unmatched: 11. CDR1 KGHSH and CDR2 LQKENI come from the germline V gene. The CDR3 has 16 amino acids. Original methodology: From reference gene primer amplification, estimates of nucleated cell counts were derived. Sequencing was performed with immunoSEQ multiplex PCR; in TCRdb, only in-frame clones are kept and a portion is missing. V and J calls and clone size follow that table, whereas D and trimming were derived from the DNA. This table has roughly 130,000 clones, about 80% appearing once. The clonotype comes from a woman between 55 and 75 years old with acute or convalescent COVID-19. The chain recombines TRBV18 with TRBJ2-7; TRBD2 matches at 8 bases. Sequenced input: peripheral blood. The CDR3 DNA sequence: TGTGCCAGCTCACCGGTTTCCGGGAGGGGACCATACGAGCAGTACTTC. Translated, it gives CASSPVSGRGPYEQYF.